The 13 T cell receptor beta chains below come from one sample, sequenced in a study of blood T cell repertoires in COVID-19. The table came from immunoSEQ multiplex PCR; TCRdb's copy has only in-frame clones and leaves some out. The profile shows 200,000 to 250,000 clones, about 80% of them singletons. Sequencing was performed on PBMCs or T cells enriched from blood (not recorded which). These receptors were taken from a man aged 35 to 55 who had recovered from COVID-19.

The chain couples TRBV28 to TRBJ2-7; 7 positions match TRBD1. Trimming removed 5 bases from V and 2 bases from J; junction bases left unmatched: 12. The germline V gene encodes CDR1 MDHEN and CDR2 SYDVKM. The CDR3 extends over 16 amino acids. The CDR3 sequence is CASSAPGQELTYEQYF. The CDR3 DNA reads TGTGCCAGCAGTGCCCCAGGACAGGAGTTAACCTACGAGCAGTACTTC.

Only one count was recorded for this clone. The rearrangement uses TRBV30 and TRBJ2-7; 12 bases line up with TRBD2. Germline values: CDR1 GTSNPN, CDR2 SVGIG (reference sequence). The CDR3 runs 14 residues. The V segment lost 7 bases and the J segment 3 bases; nucleotides outside the gene matches: 7. The CDR3 spells CAYRLAGDYYEQYF. The CDR3 DNA follows: TGTGCCTATAGACTAGCGGGGGATTACTACGAGCAGTACTTC. Full variable domain (missing parts from reference TRBV30 and TRBJ2-7): SQTIHQWPATLVQPVGSPLSLECTVEGTSNPNLYWYRQAAGRGLQLLFYSVGIGQISSEVPQNLSASRPQDRQFILSSKKLLLSDSGFYLCAYRLAGDYYEQYFGPGTRLTVT.

V gene TRBV3-1 (or the pseudogene TRBV3-2) combines with J gene TRBJ1-6; TRBD1 agrees at 7 bases. From germline, CDR1 is LGHDT and CDR2 YNNKEL (reference sequence). The CDR3 has 16 amino acids. J lost 7 bases, V lost 6 bases, and 12 bases had no gene match. CDR3 protein: CASRPDRATLNSPLHF. CDR3 in DNA: TGTGCCAGCAGGCCCGACAGGGCAACCTTAAATTCACCCCTCCACTTT.

The V call is TRBV5-3, the J call TRBJ1-4; D is undetermined. TRBV5-3 is labeled an ORF, and its function is uncertain. Deletions cut 4 bases from V and 4 bases from J, with 11 bases between. The CDR3 is 14 amino acids. The CDR3 DNA is TGTGCCAGAAGCCCAACAGTTCATAATGAAAAACTGTTTTTT. Translating it yields CARSPTVHNEKLFF.

The chain carries TRBV18 and TRBJ2-3; perhaps TRBD2 as D (5 bases). The V gene's germline CDR1 is KGHSH and CDR2 LQKENI. V lost 1 base, J lost 0 bases, and 11 bases lay in between. CDR3 length equals 16 residues. This chain's CDR3 is CASSPLSSLSTDTQYF. Written as DNA, the CDR3 is TGTGCCAGCTCACCACTTTCTAGCCTCAGCACAGATACGCAGTATTTT.

The chain couples TRBV5-6 to TRBJ1-5; D possibly corresponds to TRBD1 (6 bases). Between the trimmed V and J ends, which lost 3 bases and 3 bases, there was a span of 13 bases. The CDR3 runs 15 residues. CDR1 SGHDT and CDR2 YYEEEE come from the germline V gene. CDR3 loop: CASSSIRDINQPQHF. The CDR3 nucleotides read TGTGCCAGCAGCTCTATCCGGGACATCAATCAGCCCCAGCATTTT.

The chain combines TRBV9 with TRBJ1-1; a weak D match, TRBD1 (5 bases). The CDR3 sequence is 14 residues long. Germline CDR1 reads SGDLS; CDR2 reads YYNGEE. The V end lost 4 bases, the J end lost 5 bases, and 15 bases lay between the germline ends. The CDR3 region is CASSPGGGVTEAFF. CDR3 bases: TGTGCCAGCAGCCCCGGCGGGGGGGTTACTGAAGCTTTCTTT. Supplemented by reference TRBV9 and TRBJ1-1, the full variable domain reads DSGVTQTPKHLITATGQRVTLRCSPRSGDLSVYWYQQSLDQGLQFLIQYYNGEERAKGNILERFSAQQFPDLHSELNLSSLELGDSALYFCASSPGGGVTEAFFGQGTRLTVV.

The V gene is TRBV5-1, the J gene TRBJ2-5; 9 nucleotides match TRBD1. After removal of 4 bases from V and 5 bases from J, the junction contained 6 bases not matched to a gene. Per germline, CDR1 SGHRS and CDR2 YFSETQ. This CDR3 is 14 amino acids long. CDR3 sequence (DNA): TGCGCCAGCAGCATGGGACAGGGACGGGAGACCCAGTACTTC. Its protein product is CASSMGQGRETQYF.

The genes are TRBV10-3 and TRBJ2-1, with TRBD2 as a possible D gene (5 bases). CDR3 size: 13 residues. Trimming removed 4 bases from V and 5 bases from J, with 9 bases in between. Looked up from germline, CDR1 is ENHRY and CDR2 is SYGVKD. CDR3 nucleotides: TGTGCCATCAGTGGGGAGACTAACAATGAGCAGTTCTTC. This gives the protein CAISGETNNEQFF.

There are a few counts of this clone. The chain recombines TRBV28 with TRBJ1-2; TRBD1 is a possible D gene (5 bases). Germline CDR1 and CDR2: MDHEN and SYDVKM. The CDR3 has 15 amino acids. Trimming stripped 2 bases from V and 4 bases from J, with 14 bases between. CDR3 sequence: CASSLVRGGSYGYTF. DNA for the CDR3: TGTGCCAGCAGTTTAGTGAGGGGAGGGAGCTATGGCTACACCTTC.

The chain uses TRBV12-3 or TRBV12-4 and TRBJ1-1; no definite D call. The germline V and J ends were trimmed by 8 bases and 1 base, with 8 bases remaining between them. The CDR3 covers 12 residues. The CDR3 region has the DNA TGTGCCAGCGGGAGAGGGAACACTGAAGCTTTCTTT. Amino acid sequence: CASGRGNTEAFF.

Only a few counts were recorded for this clone. This chain connects TRBV14 to TRBJ1-1; D remains ambiguous. Germline-derived CDR1 and CDR2 are SGHDN and FVKESK. The CDR3 length is 16 residues. V was shortened by 0 bases and J by 4 bases, with 15 bases between the two germline ends. The CDR3 DNA reads as TGTGCCAGCAGCCAAGACCTGAGAGATATTGGCACTGAAGCTTTCTTT. It yields the protein CASSQDLRDIGTEAFF.

A few counts support this clone. The gene calls are TRBV18 and TRBJ1-2, with D perhaps TRBD1 (5 bases). This CDR3 has 14 amino acids. CDR1 is KGHSH, CDR2 LQKENI, per germline. V gave up 3 bases and J gave up 2 bases, with 10 bases separating them. The CDR3, as DNA: TGTGCCAGCTCACCGGGGCCAGAAAACTATGGCTACACCTTC. Its protein is CASSPGPENYGYTF.